This T cell receptor (beta chain) was recorded in a study of regulatory T cells in long-lasting Graves disease. Turning to the study itself: Graves' patients, newly diagnosed, had taken antithyroid drugs under 3 months.

Sequencing libraries for TCR beta were prepared with iRepertoire HTBI primers and Arm-PCR of CDR3 regions. Each CDR3 protein gets one entry after TCRdb re-called the multiplex PCR reads with MiXCR. The sample yields about 420,000 distinct CDR3 sequences, 16% seen once. The CDR3 sequence is 14 residues long. Germline V lookup: CDR1 SGHTA, CDR2 FQGTGA. The V and J ends lost 4 bases and 7 bases respectively, with 13 bases between them. Only a few counts were recorded for this clonotype. The time point is: newly diagnosed GD, antithyroid drugs for less than 3 months. With RNA extracted from PBMCs as input, the TCR library was made. These sequences were also reported in another study, on T cells in Graves' hyperthyroidism and ophthalmopathy. As that report states: The study excluded patients with uncontrolled infection, other autoimmune disease, pregnancy or lactation. The blood repertoire included most of the expanded thyroid clonotypes above 0.001.

V and J are TRBV7-3 and TRBJ2-2; D gene unclear. The sequences come from peripheral blood mononuclear cells (PBMCs), collected at new diagnosis, from a patient treated with antithyroid drugs. The clonotype was recovered from a young woman with Graves disease. The CDR3: CASSSQTLSGELFF. The CDR3 DNA is TGTGCCAGCAGCTCACAAACATTAAGCGGGGAGCTGTTTTTT.